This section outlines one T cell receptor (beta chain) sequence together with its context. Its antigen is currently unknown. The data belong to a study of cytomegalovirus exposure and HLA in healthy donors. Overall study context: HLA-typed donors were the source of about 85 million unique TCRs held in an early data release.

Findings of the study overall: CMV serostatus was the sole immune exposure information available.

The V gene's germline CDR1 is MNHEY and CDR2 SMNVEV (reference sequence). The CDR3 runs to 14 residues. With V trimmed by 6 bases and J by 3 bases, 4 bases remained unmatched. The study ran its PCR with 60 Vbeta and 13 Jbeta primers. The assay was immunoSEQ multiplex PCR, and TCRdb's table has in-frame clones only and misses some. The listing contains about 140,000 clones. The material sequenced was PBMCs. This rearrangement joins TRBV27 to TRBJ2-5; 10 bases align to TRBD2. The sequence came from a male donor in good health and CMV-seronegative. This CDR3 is CASRRLAGEETQYF. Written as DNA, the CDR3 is TGTGCCAGCAGAAGACTAGCGGGCGAAGAGACCCAGTACTTC.